These 30 T cell receptor beta chains were sequenced from one sample in a study of blood T cells in healthy people across ages. A second PCR of 7 to 11 cycles used a sample-barcoded 5' primer and a J-beta primer mix. One entry per CDR3 protein, called by TCRdb with MiXCR from the 5' RACE reads. The sample includes about 690,000 distinct CDR3 sequences, roughly 41% of them seen just once. The sample comprised blood. These receptors originate from a man at least 80 years old in good health.

This chain uses TRBV7-2 with TRBJ2-7, with D unresolved. This CDR3 comprises 13 residues. V was cut by 5 bases and J by 4 bases, with 12 bases left in between. The germline CDR1 and CDR2 sequences are SGHTA and FQGNSA. CDR3 nucleotide sequence: TGTGCCAGCAGCCCCGAGCGAAGGTACGAGCAGTACTTC. This codes for CASSPERRYEQYF. The entire variable domain, with the rest obtained from reference TRBV7-2 and TRBJ2-7, is as follows: GAGVSQSPSNKVTEKGKDVELRCDPISGHTALYWYRQSLGQGLEFLIYFQGNSAPDKSGLPSDRFSAERTGGSVSTLTIQRTQQEDSAVYLCASSPERRYEQYFGPGTRLTVT.

The chain joins TRBV7-2 to TRBJ1-5, with D perhaps matching TRBD1 (5 bases). The CDR3 consists of 13 residues. V lost 5 bases to trimming and J lost 5 bases, with 10 bases between them. Germline CDR1 reads SGHTA; CDR2 reads FQGNSA. CDR3 sequence: CASSPREDQPQHF. DNA of the CDR3: TGTGCCAGCAGCCCCAGGGAGGATCAGCCCCAGCATTTT. Supplemented by reference TRBV7-2 and TRBJ1-5, the full variable domain reads GAGVSQSPSNKVTEKGKDVELRCDPISGHTALYWYRQSLGQGLEFLIYFQGNSAPDKSGLPSDRFSAERTGGSVSTLTIQRTQQEDSAVYLCASSPREDQPQHFGDGTRLSIL.

Only a few counts were recorded for this clonotype. The chain has TRBV7-2 and TRBJ2-5, with D perhaps TRBD2 (7 bases). The CDR3 loop spans 18 amino acids. V lost 6 bases and J 5 bases, leaving 28 bases between the germline ends. Germline V lookup: CDR1 SGHTA, CDR2 FQGNSA. CDR3 residues: CASRRGDYPSGVVETQYF. For the CDR3, the DNA is TGTGCCAGCAGGAGGGGGGACTACCCTAGTGGGGTTGTCGAGACCCAGTACTTC.

The genes are TRBV6-2 or TRBV6-3 and TRBJ1-1, with D maybe TRBD1 (6 bases). Trimming left V 5 bases short and J 0 bases short, with 10 bases between. Germline CDR1 MNHEY, CDR2 SVGEGT. The CDR3 runs 14 residues. The CDR3 reads CASSDNRVNTEAFF. The CDR3 nucleotides are TGTGCCAGCAGTGATAACAGGGTGAACACTGAAGCTTTCTTT.

The chain links TRBV7-9 to TRBJ2-1, with TRBD2 matching over 7 bases. Trimming removed 1 base from V and 8 bases from J; junction bases left unmatched: 2. This CDR3 spans 13 amino acids. Germline V gives CDR1 SEHNR, CDR2 FQNEAQ (reference sequence). CDR3 in DNA: TGTGCCAGCAGCTTAGTCAGCGGGGATGAGCAGTTCTTC. Amino acids: CASSLVSGDEQFF. The variable domain in full, with the rest retrieved from reference TRBV7-9 and TRBJ2-1, is DTGVSQNPRHKITKRGQNVTFRCDPISEHNRLYWYRQTLGQGPEFLTYFQNEAQLEKSRLLSDRFSAERPKGSFSTLEIQRTEQGDSAMYLCASSLVSGDEQFFGPGTRLTVL.

The V call is TRBV7-8, the J call TRBJ2-5; 7 nucleotides match TRBD1. The CDR3 loop spans 16 amino acids. The V gene's germline CDR1 is SGHVS and CDR2 FQNEAQ. J gave up 11 bases and V 4 bases, and 19 bases lay outside the gene matches. This CDR3 reads CASSSLAGGTQGEQYF. In nucleotides, the CDR3 is TGTGCCAGCAGCTCCCTAGCAGGTGGAACCCAGGGGGAGCAGTACTTC. The full variable domain, completed using reference TRBV7-8 and TRBJ2-5, is GAGVSQSPRYKVAKRGQDVALRCDPISGHVSLFWYQQALGQGPEFLTYFQNEAQLDKSGLPSDRFFAERPEGSVSTLKIQRTQQEDSAVYLCASSSLAGGTQGEQYFGPGTRLLVL.

This clonotype was recorded a few times. The gene calls are TRBV12-3 or TRBV12-4 and TRBJ2-2; D is ambiguous. V lost 6 bases and J lost 0, with 14 bases in between. The CDR3 sequence is 16 residues long. The CDR3 loop is CASSPRIRPNTGELFF. CDR3 nucleotides: TGTGCCAGCAGCCCAAGGATAAGGCCGAACACCGGGGAGCTGTTTTTT.

This clonotype was recorded a few times. The chain is built from TRBV5-1 and TRBJ2-2; the match to TRBD2 covers 11 bases. The CDR3 runs to 16 residues. The trim removed 3 bases at V and 2 bases at J, leaving 3 bases unmatched. From germline, CDR1 is SGHRS and CDR2 YFSETQ. The CDR3 DNA reads as TGCGCCAGCAGCTCCGGGACTAGCGGTAACACCGGGGAGCTGTTTTTT. This gives the protein CASSSGTSGNTGELFF.

The rearrangement joins TRBV6-2 or TRBV6-3 to TRBJ1-1; no firm D call. This CDR3 spans 13 amino acids. The germline V gene encodes CDR1 MNHEY and CDR2 SVGEGT. V shed 7 bases and J shed 1 base, with 10 bases lying between them. The CDR3 spells CASKLGRNTEAFF. CDR3 nucleotide sequence: TGTGCCAGCAAGTTAGGAAGGAACACTGAAGCTTTCTTT.

The CDR3 reads CASSLARARNQPQHF. CDR3 bases: TGTGCCAGCAGCTTAGCTCGTGCCCGCAATCAGCCCCAGCATTTT. The J gene is TRBJ1-5, the V gene TRBV7-2; unclear D gene. Trimming pared 0 bases from V and 2 bases from J, leaving 8 bases between. The CDR3 is 15 residues long. CDR1 is SGHTA and CDR2 is FQGNSA in the germline V gene. Together with reference TRBV7-2 and TRBJ1-5, the CDR3 gives the full variable domain: GAGVSQSPSNKVTEKGKDVELRCDPISGHTALYWYRQSLGQGLEFLIYFQGNSAPDKSGLPSDRFSAERTGGSVSTLTIQRTQQEDSAVYLCASSLARARNQPQHFGDGTRLSIL.

This clonotype was detected only a few times. This rearrangement joins TRBV4-3 to TRBJ2-3; 9 nucleotides line up with TRBD2. Germline V gene lookup returns CDR1 LGHNA and CDR2 YSLEER. The V and J ends lost 3 bases and 4 bases, in that order; junction bases with no gene match: 5. CDR3 length equals 15 residues. The CDR3 region has the DNA TGCGCCAGCAGCCATAGCGGGAGAGGGGCAGATACGCAGTATTTT. The encoded protein is CASSHSGRGADTQYF.

The rearrangement uses TRBV12-3 or TRBV12-4 and TRBJ2-5; 7 bases agree with TRBD1. CDR3 length equals 15 residues. Losses at the gene ends were 6 bases for V and 11 bases for J; bases not matched to a gene: 18. The CDR3 sequence: CASSLTGIGNSEQYF. The CDR3 DNA follows: TGTGCCAGCAGCCTGACAGGGATTGGCAATAGTGAGCAGTACTTC.

The chain carries TRBV11-2 and TRBJ2-4; no clear D gene. Germline V CDR1 and CDR2: SGHAT, FQNNGV. The CDR3 totals 14 residues. Trimming removed 4 bases at V and 1 base at J, with 8 bases between. CDR3: CASSSRLAKNIQYF. The CDR3 nucleotides are TGTGCCAGCAGCTCGCGTCTGGCCAAAAACATTCAGTACTTC.

This chain uses TRBV6-2 or TRBV6-3 with TRBJ2-2; the D is unclear. Germline V gene lookup returns CDR1 MNHEY and CDR2 SVGEGT. CDR3 size: 19 residues. V was cut by 6 bases and J by 0 bases, with 23 bases left in between. The CDR3 sequence is CASSTLTFGQEPNTGELFF. Here the CDR3 DNA reads TGTGCCAGCAGCACACTAACGTTTGGCCAGGAGCCGAACACCGGGGAGCTGTTTTTT.

The chain joins TRBV20-1 to TRBJ1-6; no firm D call. Germline V gene data show CDR1 as DFQATT and CDR2 as SNEGSKA (reference sequence). Trimming pared 4 bases from V and 0 bases from J, leaving 13 bases between. This CDR3 region has 16 residues. CDR3 sequence: CSANSRESSYNSPLHF. Written as DNA, the CDR3 is TGCAGTGCTAATAGCCGCGAGAGCTCCTATAATTCACCCCTCCACTTT.

This chain connects TRBV21-1 to TRBJ2-1; the D call of TRBD1 is as the table states it, not checked on the DNA. TRBV21-1 is an annotated pseudogene. This CDR3 is 16 amino acids long. The CDR3 DNA is TGTGCCAGCAGCAAAGCGATGAAGGCCAGGGGGAATGAGCAGTTCTTC. Protein product: CASSKAMKARGNEQFF.

This clonotype was counted once. The gene calls are TRBV5-1 and TRBJ1-1; 7 nucleotides match TRBD1. The CDR3 totals 15 residues. The germline gives CDR1 SGHRS, CDR2 YFSETQ. V shed 0 bases and J 4 bases; nucleotides not matched to a gene: 6. In DNA form, the CDR3 reads TGCGCCAGCAGCTTGGGGGAACAGGGGCTCACTGAAGCTTTCTTT. It specifies CASSLGEQGLTEAFF.

The chain couples TRBV6-1 to TRBJ2-5; 8 bases agree with TRBD2. TRBJ2-7 explains the end of the DNA better; the J call may be wrong. This CDR3 has 13 amino acids. Germline V lookup: CDR1 MNHNS, CDR2 SASEGT. For the CDR3, the DNA is TGTGCCAGCCAACATCGGGGGGGCTCCGAGCAGTACTTC. The encoded protein is CASQHRGGSEQYF.

The table lists this clonotype with a few counts. The CDR3 DNA follows: TGTGCCAGCAGCCAAGACTTTGCCGGGACAACGAATTCACCCCTCCACTTT. This gives the protein CASSQDFAGTTNSPLHF. The rearrangement joins TRBV4-2 to TRBJ1-6; possible D gene TRBD1, 6 bases. The CDR3 covers 17 residues. V lost 0 bases and J lost 7, with 16 bases in between. Germline V lookup: CDR1 LGHNA, CDR2 YNFKEQ.

A few counts support this clonotype. This rearrangement joins TRBV7-2 to TRBJ2-5; D remains ambiguous. CDR3 length: 14 residues. Looked up from germline, CDR1 is SGHTA and CDR2 is FQGNSA. The V gene lost 1 base and the J gene lost 2 bases, with 8 bases spanning the gap. For the CDR3, the DNA is TGTGCCAGCAGCTTAGATGTGTTACAAGAGACCCAGTACTTC. Amino acid sequence: CASSLDVLQETQYF.

The rearrangement joins TRBV7-2 to TRBJ1-2, with a tentative D call TRBD1 (6 bases). From germline, CDR1 is SGHTA and CDR2 FQGNSA. This CDR3 contains 13 residues. Trimming removed 5 bases at V and 6 bases at J, with 13 bases between. The CDR3 region is CASSPQGIDGYTF. The CDR3 DNA sequence: TGTGCCAGCAGCCCACAGGGTATAGATGGCTACACCTTC.

V and J are TRBV6-6 and TRBJ2-7; 9 bases line up with TRBD1. This CDR3 has 15 residues. Germline values: CDR1 MNHNY, CDR2 SVGAGI (reference sequence). V shed 6 bases and J 2 bases; nucleotides not matched to a gene: 8. CDR3 loop: CASRQTGTGPYEQYF. The CDR3, as DNA: TGTGCCAGCAGACAAACCGGGACAGGGCCCTACGAGCAGTACTTC.

The chain uses TRBV20-1 and TRBJ2-3; TRBD2 is a possible D gene (6 bases). This CDR3 has 13 residues. CDR1 is DFQATT and CDR2 is SNEGSKA in the germline V gene (reference sequence). V lost 5 bases and J lost 2, with 11 bases in between. For the CDR3, the DNA is TGCAGTGCTGGAGGGTCTGACACAGATACGCAGTATTTT. Amino acid sequence: CSAGGSDTDTQYF.

The chain recombines TRBV29-1 with TRBJ1-1; weak D call: TRBD1 (6 bases). V dropped 1 base and J dropped 4 bases, with 10 bases sitting between them. Germline CDR1 reads SQVTM; CDR2 reads ANQGSEA. The CDR3 consists of 13 residues. The CDR3 DNA follows: TGCAGCGTTGAAGCGGGGGCGCCCACTGAAGCTTTCTTT. It codes for CSVEAGAPTEAFF.

The rearrangement links TRBV3-1 to TRBJ2-1; TRBD1 agrees at 9 bases. Trimming removed 3 bases from V and 1 base from J; junction bases left unmatched: 4. The CDR3 covers 16 residues. Germline CDR1 reads LGHDT; CDR2 reads YNNKEL (reference sequence). The CDR3 protein is CASSQNRGLSYNEQFF. DNA of the CDR3: TGTGCCAGCAGCCAGAACAGGGGGCTTTCCTACAATGAGCAGTTCTTC.

There are a few counts of this clonotype. This chain uses TRBV6-4 with TRBJ2-1, with 8 bases that match TRBD2. This CDR3 region has 16 residues. Germline V gene data show CDR1 as MRHNA and CDR2 as SNTAGT. The J segment lost 2 bases and the V segment lost 2 bases, leaving 5 bases of the junction unmatched. The CDR3 bases are TGTGCCAGCAGTGACCGGACTAGCCCCACCTACAATGAGCAGTTCTTC. It yields the protein CASSDRTSPTYNEQFF.

Only a few counts were recorded for this clonotype. This chain connects TRBV4-1 to TRBJ2-7, with 9 nucleotides matching TRBD2. V dropped 1 base and J dropped 7; count of bases not matched to a gene: 11. This CDR3 is built from 16 residues. Germline CDR1 is MGHRA and CDR2 is YSYEKL. CDR3 nucleotide sequence: TGCGCCAGCAGCCAAGCTCCGGCGGGGGGGTACAATGAGCAGTACTTC. Translating it yields CASSQAPAGGYNEQYF.

This chain joins TRBV5-1 and TRBJ1-2; D is possibly TRBD1 (6 bases). The CDR3 extends over 14 amino acids. The V and J ends lost 0 bases and 6 bases respectively, with 12 bases between them. The germline V gene encodes CDR1 SGHRS and CDR2 YFSETQ. This CDR3 reads CASSLGYRDDGYTF. CDR3 DNA sequence: TGCGCCAGCAGCTTGGGTTACAGGGATGATGGCTACACCTTC.

This clonotype was seen many times. This chain links TRBV18 with TRBJ2-5; D not certain. Trimming stripped 2 bases from V and 0 bases from J, with 4 bases between. This CDR3 contains 13 residues. Per the germline V gene, CDR1 is KGHSH and CDR2 is LQKENI. The CDR3 bases are TGTGCCAGCTCACCAGGGTACCAAGAGACCCAGTACTTC. This encodes CASSPGYQETQYF. The variable domain in full, with the rest retrieved from reference TRBV18 and TRBJ2-5, is NAGVMQNPRHLVRRRGQEARLRCSPMKGHSHVYWYRQLPEEGLKFMVYLQKENIIDESGMPKERFSAEFPKEGPSILRIQQVVRGDSAAYFCASSPGYQETQYFGPGTRLLVL.

This clonotype was seen only a few times. The chain uses TRBV4-1 and TRBJ2-2; TRBD2 agrees at 8 bases. V lost 0 bases and J lost 1; bases outside the gene matches: 7. CDR1 and CDR2 from the germline V gene are MGHRA and YSYEKL. This CDR3 is 18 amino acids long. The CDR3 nucleotides read TGCGCCAGCAGCCAAGACCCGCGGGGGGCATTGAACACCGGGGAGCTGTTTTTT. Residues: CASSQDPRGALNTGELFF.